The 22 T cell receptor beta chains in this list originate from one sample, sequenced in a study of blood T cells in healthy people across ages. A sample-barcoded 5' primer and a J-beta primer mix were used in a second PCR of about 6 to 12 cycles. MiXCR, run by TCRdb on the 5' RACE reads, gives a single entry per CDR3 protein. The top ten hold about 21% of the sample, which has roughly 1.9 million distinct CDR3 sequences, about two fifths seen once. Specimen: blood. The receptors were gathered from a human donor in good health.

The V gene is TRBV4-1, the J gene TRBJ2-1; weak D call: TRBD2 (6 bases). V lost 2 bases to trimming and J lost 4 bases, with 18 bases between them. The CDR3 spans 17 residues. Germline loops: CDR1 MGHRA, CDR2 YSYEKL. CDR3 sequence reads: CASSQSPGVLFYNEQFF. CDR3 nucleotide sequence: TGCGCCAGCAGCCAATCGCCGGGGGTCCTTTTTTACAATGAGCAGTTCTTC.

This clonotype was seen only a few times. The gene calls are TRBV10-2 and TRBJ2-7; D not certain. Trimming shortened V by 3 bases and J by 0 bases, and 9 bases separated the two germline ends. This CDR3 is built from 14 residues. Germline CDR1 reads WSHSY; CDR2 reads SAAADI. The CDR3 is CASSDGQDSYEQYF. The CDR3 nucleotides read TGCGCCAGCAGTGATGGTCAGGACTCCTACGAGCAGTACTTC.

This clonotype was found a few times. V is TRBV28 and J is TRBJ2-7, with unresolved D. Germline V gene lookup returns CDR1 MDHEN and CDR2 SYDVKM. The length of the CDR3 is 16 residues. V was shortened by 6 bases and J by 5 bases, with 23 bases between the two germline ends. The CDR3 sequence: CASRYQAIDLADEQYF. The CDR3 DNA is TGTGCCAGCAGATATCAGGCAATTGATCTTGCGGACGAGCAGTACTTC.

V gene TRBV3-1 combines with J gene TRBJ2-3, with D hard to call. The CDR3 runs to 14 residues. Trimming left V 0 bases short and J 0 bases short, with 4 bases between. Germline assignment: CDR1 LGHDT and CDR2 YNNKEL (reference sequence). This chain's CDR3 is CASSQEVSTDTQYF. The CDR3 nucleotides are TGTGCCAGCAGCCAAGAGGTTAGCACAGATACGCAGTATTTT.

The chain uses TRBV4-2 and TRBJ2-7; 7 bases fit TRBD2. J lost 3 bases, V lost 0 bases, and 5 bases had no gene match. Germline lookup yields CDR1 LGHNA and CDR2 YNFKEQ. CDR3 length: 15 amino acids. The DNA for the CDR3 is TGTGCCAGCAGCCAAGATTCTCGGGGGGACTACGAGCAGTACTTC. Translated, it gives CASSQDSRGDYEQYF.

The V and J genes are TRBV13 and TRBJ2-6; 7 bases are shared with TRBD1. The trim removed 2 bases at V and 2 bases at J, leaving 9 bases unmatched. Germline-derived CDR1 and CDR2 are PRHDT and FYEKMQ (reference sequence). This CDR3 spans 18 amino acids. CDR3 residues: CASSLWRQGNPGANVLTF. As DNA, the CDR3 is TGTGCCAGCAGCTTATGGCGACAGGGCAATCCTGGGGCCAACGTCCTGACTTTC.

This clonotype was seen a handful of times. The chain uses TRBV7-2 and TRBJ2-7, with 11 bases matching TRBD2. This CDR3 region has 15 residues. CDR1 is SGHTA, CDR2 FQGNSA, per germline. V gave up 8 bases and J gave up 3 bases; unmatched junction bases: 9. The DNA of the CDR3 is TGTGCCAGCGGTATAGCGGGGGGGCCTATCTACGAGCAGTACTTC. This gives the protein CASGIAGGPIYEQYF.

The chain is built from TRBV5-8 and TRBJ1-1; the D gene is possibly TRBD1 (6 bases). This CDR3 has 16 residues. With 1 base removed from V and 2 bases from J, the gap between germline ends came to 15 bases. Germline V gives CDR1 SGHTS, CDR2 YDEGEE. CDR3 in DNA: TGTGCCAGCAGCTTGAATCGGGGGGGCAGAAACACTGAAGCTTTCTTT. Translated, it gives CASSLNRGGRNTEAFF.

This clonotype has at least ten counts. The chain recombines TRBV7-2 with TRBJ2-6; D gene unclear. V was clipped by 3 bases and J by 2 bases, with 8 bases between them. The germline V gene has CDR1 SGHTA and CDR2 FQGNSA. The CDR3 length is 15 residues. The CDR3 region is CASSFRRAGANVLTF. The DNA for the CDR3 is TGTGCCAGCAGCTTCCGAAGGGCTGGGGCCAACGTCCTGACTTTC.

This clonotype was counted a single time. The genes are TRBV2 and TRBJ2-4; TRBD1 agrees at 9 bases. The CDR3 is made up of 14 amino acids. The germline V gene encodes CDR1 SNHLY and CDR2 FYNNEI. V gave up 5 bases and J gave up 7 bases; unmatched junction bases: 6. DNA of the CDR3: TGTGCCAGCAGTAAAAGGACAGGGGCCAACATTCAGTACTTC. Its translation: CASSKRTGANIQYF.

CDR3 loop: CASSQGGGILSSYEQFF. The CDR3 bases are TGTGCCAGCAGCCAAGGCGGCGGCATTTTGAGCTCCTACGAGCAGTTCTTC. This chain links TRBV3-1 with TRBJ2-1; D is ambiguous. The CDR3 extends over 17 amino acids. V was trimmed by 1 base and J by 10 bases, leaving 23 bases between them. In germline, CDR1 is LGHDT, CDR2 YNNKEL (reference sequence).

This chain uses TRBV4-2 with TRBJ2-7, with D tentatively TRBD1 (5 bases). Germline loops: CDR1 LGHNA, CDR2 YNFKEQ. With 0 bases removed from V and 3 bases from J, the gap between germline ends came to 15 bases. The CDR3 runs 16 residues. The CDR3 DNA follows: TGTGCCAGCAGCCAAGAATATCAGGGTACCTTCTACGAGCAGTACTTC. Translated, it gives CASSQEYQGTFYEQYF.

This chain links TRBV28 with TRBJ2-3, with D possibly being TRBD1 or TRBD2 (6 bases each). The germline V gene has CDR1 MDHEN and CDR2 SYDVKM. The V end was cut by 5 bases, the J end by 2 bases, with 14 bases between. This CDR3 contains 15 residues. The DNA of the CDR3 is TGTGCCAGCAGTGTGCCTAGGGGGGTCACAGATACGCAGTATTTT. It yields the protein CASSVPRGVTDTQYF.

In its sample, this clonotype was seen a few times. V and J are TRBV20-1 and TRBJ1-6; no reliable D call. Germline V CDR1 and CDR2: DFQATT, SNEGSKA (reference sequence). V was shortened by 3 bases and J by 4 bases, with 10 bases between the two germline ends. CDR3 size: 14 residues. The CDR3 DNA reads TGCAGTGCTAGTAGGCAGACATATAATTCACCCCTCCACTTT. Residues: CSASRQTYNSPLHF.

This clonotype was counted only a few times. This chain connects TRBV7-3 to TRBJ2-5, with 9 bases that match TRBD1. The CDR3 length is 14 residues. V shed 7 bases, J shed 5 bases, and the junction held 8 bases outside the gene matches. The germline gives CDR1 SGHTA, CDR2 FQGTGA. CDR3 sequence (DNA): TGTGCCAGCAACCGACAGGGGGTTGGGGAGACCCAGTACTTC. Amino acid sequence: CASNRQGVGETQYF.

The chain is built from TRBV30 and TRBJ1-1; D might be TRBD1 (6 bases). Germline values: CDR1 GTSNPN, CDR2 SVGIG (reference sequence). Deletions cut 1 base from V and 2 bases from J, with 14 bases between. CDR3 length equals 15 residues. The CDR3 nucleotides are TGTGCCTGGAGTGCGACAACAGGGATTAACACTGAAGCTTTCTTT. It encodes CAWSATTGINTEAFF.

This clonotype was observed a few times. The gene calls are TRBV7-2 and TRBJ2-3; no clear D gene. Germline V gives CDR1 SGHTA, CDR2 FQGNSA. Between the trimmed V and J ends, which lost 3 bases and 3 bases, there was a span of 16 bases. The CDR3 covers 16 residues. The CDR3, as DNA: TGTGCCAGCAGCTTTCGTCACAGCGTTGGGACAGATACGCAGTATTTT. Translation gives CASSFRHSVGTDTQYF.

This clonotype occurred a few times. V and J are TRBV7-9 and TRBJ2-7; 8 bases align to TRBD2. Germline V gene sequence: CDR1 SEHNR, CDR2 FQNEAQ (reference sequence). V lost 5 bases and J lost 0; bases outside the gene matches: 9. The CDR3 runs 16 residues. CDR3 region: CASSPRGGLTSYEQYF. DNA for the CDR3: TGTGCCAGCAGCCCCCGGGGGGGCCTTACCTCCTACGAGCAGTACTTC.

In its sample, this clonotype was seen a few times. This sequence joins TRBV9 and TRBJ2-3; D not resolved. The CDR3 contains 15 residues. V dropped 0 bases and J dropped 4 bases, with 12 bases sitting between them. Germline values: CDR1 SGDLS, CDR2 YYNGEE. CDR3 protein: CASSVGPPAADTQYF. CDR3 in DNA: TGTGCCAGCAGCGTAGGACCCCCCGCGGCAGATACGCAGTATTTT.

The CDR3 nucleotides are TGCGCCAGCAGCTTGGCGGCAGGATGGGACACCGGGGAGCTGTTTTTT. It is translated as CASSLAAGWDTGELFF. The chain combines TRBV5-1 with TRBJ2-2, with unresolved D. V gave up 0 bases and J gave up 3 bases, with 12 bases separating them. The CDR3 is 16 amino acids. Germline V gene data show CDR1 as SGHRS and CDR2 as YFSETQ. Full variable domain (outside the CDR3, taken from reference TRBV5-1 and TRBJ2-2): KAGVTQTPRYLIKTRGQQVTLSCSPISGHRSVSWYQQTPGQGLQFLFEYFSETQRNKGNFPGRFSGRQFSNSRSEMNVSTLELGDSALYLCASSLAAGWDTGELFFGEGSRLTVL.

This CDR3 is CASTPGTNGTTDTQYF. As DNA, the CDR3 is TGCGCCAGCACCCCCGGGACTAACGGGACCACAGATACGCAGTATTTT. V gene TRBV5-1 combines with J gene TRBJ2-3, with 7 positions matching TRBD2. The CDR3 has 16 amino acids. Unmatched junction bases numbered 12, after V lost 6 bases and J lost 2 bases. CDR1 and CDR2 from the germline V gene are SGHRS and YFSETQ.

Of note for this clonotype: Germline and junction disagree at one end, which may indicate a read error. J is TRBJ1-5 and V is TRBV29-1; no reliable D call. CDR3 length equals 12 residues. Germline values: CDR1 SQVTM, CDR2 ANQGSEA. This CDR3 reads CSVGSVGQPQHF. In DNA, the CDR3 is TGCAGTGTTGGATCTGTCGGTCAGCCCCAGCATTTT.